This is a list of T cell receptor beta chains from one sample in a study of persistence of HIV-infected CD4 T cells. Their specific antigens are unknown. TCRdb keeps only in-frame clones here, not all; method: immunoSEQ multiplex PCR. The sample lists about 43,000 clones; 70% to 80% were seen once. The starting material was CD4+ T cells sorted from PBMCs after approximately 19-hour stimulation, obtained from a patient who received antiretroviral therapy. The receptors stem from an adult man with HIV who was CMV-seropositive. The CDR3 runs from the conserved cysteine through the conserved F or W. Fields, in order: D gene, J gene, V gene, clone size, CDR3 length, CDR3 DNA, CDR3 protein. The D gene is left open where the match is weak. A row's size may be missing; if present it is once, few, many or a size class.

NA TRBJ2-7 TRBV30 NA 16 TGTGCCTGGAGTGTAGGAGGGGCTAGCTTCTCCTACGAGCAGTACTTC CAWSVGGASFSYEQYF
TRBD2 TRBJ2-1 TRBV5-5 NA 15 TGTGCCAGCAGCATTACTAGCGTATCCTACAATGAGCAGTTCTTC CASSITSVSYNEQFF
NA TRBJ2-3 TRBV29-1 NA 14 TGCAGCGTTGACAGGGACCAAGGAAGTTTTACGCAGTATTTT CSVDRDQGSFTQYF
TRBD2 TRBJ2-7 TRBV7-2 NA 15 TGTGCCAGCAGCAAATCAGCGGGAGGGCAATACGAGCAGTACTTC CASSKSAGGQYEQYF
TRBD1 TRBJ1-5 TRBV30 NA 13 TGTGCCTGGGCGGACAGGGGTGGTCAGCCCCAGCATTTT CAWADRGGQPQHF
NA TRBJ1-3 TRBV4-3 once 17 TGCGCCAGCAGCCAAGATAAGGGAGTCTTTACTGGAAACACCATATATTTT CASSQDKGVFTGNTIYF
NA TRBJ1-1 TRBV10-3 NA 13 TGTGCCATCAGCAGAGACAGTTACACTGAAGCTTTCTTT CAISRDSYTEAFF
NA TRBJ1-6 TRBV19 once 17 TGTGCCAGTAGTATAGCGCCGCCAGGGTCCAACTATTCACCCCTCCACTTT CASSIAPPGSNYSPLHF
NA TRBJ2-4 TRBV7-3 few 16 TGTGCCAGCAGCTCCACTCGAGAAACAGCCAAAAACATTCAGTACTTC CASSSTRETAKNIQYF
NA TRBJ2-2 TRBV19 NA 11 TGTGCCAGTAGTCCCAATCGGGAGCTGTTTTTT CASSPNRELFF
NA TRBJ1-1 TRBV6-6 NA 13 TGTGCCAGCAGGGACCCACTGAACACTGAAGCTTTCTTT CASRDPLNTEAFF
NA TRBJ2-3 TRBV5-1 NA 14 TGCGCCAGCAGTTCCGAAAGGGGGACAGATACGCAGTATTTT CASSSERGTDTQYF
NA TRBJ1-3 TRBV6-5 NA 14 TGTGCCAGCAGCAAGGAAATCTCTGGAAACACCATATATTTT CASSKEISGNTIYF
TRBD1 TRBJ1-2 TRBV19 NA 14 TGTGCCTCCAAAGACAGGGAGGGTGGCTATGGCTACACCTTC CASKDREGGYGYTF
NA TRBJ1-2 TRBV7-9 NA 12 TGTGCCAGCAGCTTGAGGGACTATGGCTACACCTTC CASSLRDYGYTF
NA TRBJ1-4 TRBV11-1 NA 15 TGTGCCAGCAGCTTAGAAGGTTCCCCCAAGGAAAAACTGTTTTTT CASSLEGSPKEKLFF
NA TRBJ2-3 TRBV7-2 NA 14 TGTGCCAGCAGCTTAAGCTCTAGCACAGATACGCAGTATTTT CASSLSSSTDTQYF
TRBD2 TRBJ2-1 TRBV15 NA 16 TGTGCCACCAGCGGCGGGACTAGCGGCCGATACAATGAGCAGTTCTTC CATSGGTSGRYNEQFF
NA TRBJ2-5 TRBV24-1 NA 16 TGTGCCACCAGTGGGGTAGGATCCCAGGGCCGGGAGACCCAGTACTTC CATSGVGSQGRETQYF
TRBD2 TRBJ2-1 TRBV6-2/TRBV6-3 NA 16 TGTGCCAGCCGCCCCCAGCGGGGGAGCTCCTACAATGAGCAGTTCTTC CASRPQRGSSYNEQFF
NA TRBJ1-5 TRBV27 NA 17 TGTGCCAGCAGTTCGGTCTCGGACAGTAACGGCAATCAGCCCCAGCATTTT CASSSVSDSNGNQPQHF
TRBD1 TRBJ1-5 TRBV6-1 NA 18 TGTGCCAGCAGTGCAACCGGGACAGGGGTAACAAGCAATCAGCCCCAGCATTTT CASSATGTGVTSNQPQHF
NA TRBJ1-1 TRBV10-3 few 12 TGTGCCACCGAAGGCGGGAGCACTGAAGCTTTCTTT CATEGGSTEAFF
TRBD2 TRBJ2-1 TRBV6-5 NA 14 TGTGCCAGCACCGGACTAGCGGGAGGGTTAAAGCAGTTCTTC CASTGLAGGLKQFF
NA TRBJ2-7 TRBV20-1 NA 13 TGCAGTGCTAGTTCAACCGCCTCTTACGAGCAGTACTTC CSASSTASYEQYF
NA TRBJ1-1 TRBV28 NA 13 TGTGCCAGCAGTCGAAGGACGGTCACTGAAGCTTTCTTT CASSRRTVTEAFF
NA TRBJ1-2 TRBV4-3 NA 16 TGCGCCAGCAGCCAAGATTTCCGCAGGGCGGAATATGGCTACACCTTC CASSQDFRRAEYGYTF
TRBD1 TRBJ1-2 TRBV2 NA 15 TGTGCCAGCAGGGGATACAGGGGGCGTAACTATGGCTACACCTTC CASRGYRGRNYGYTF
NA TRBJ2-7 TRBV6-4 NA 13 TGTGCCAGCAGGCGGGACAGTTCATACGAGCAGTACTTC CASRRDSSYEQYF
NA TRBJ1-1 TRBV12-5 NA 12 TGTGCTAGTGGATGGGGGAACACTGAAGCTTTCTTT CASGWGNTEAFF
NA TRBJ1-5 TRBV4-1 NA 15 TGCGCCAGCAGCCAAGAAGGGCAGGCGAATCAGCCCCAGCATTTT CASSQEGQANQPQHF
NA TRBJ1-4 TRBV20-1 NA 12 TGCAGTGCTAGTAGGGCTAATGAAAAACTGTTTTTT CSASRANEKLFF
TRBD1 TRBJ1-3 TRBV20-1 NA 15 TGCAGTGCTAGTGTTCCCGGGACAGGGGGAAACACCATATATTTT CSASVPGTGGNTIYF
NA TRBJ1-2 TRBV5-6 NA 14 TGTGCCAGCAAGTTTGGACAAGTCAGCTATGGCTACACCTTC CASKFGQVSYGYTF
TRBD2 TRBJ2-3 TRBV19 NA 15 TGTGCCAGTAGTATACGGGGGGGCAGCACAGATACGCAGTATTTT CASSIRGGSTDTQYF
NA TRBJ1-5 TRBV6-5 NA 15 TGTGCCAGCTCCCCCTTTGGAACGGGGAATCAGCCCCAGCATTTT CASSPFGTGNQPQHF
NA TRBJ1-2 TRBV7-2 NA 15 TGTGCCAGCAGCTTAGGGGTTGGGGGTAACTATGGCTACACCTTC CASSLGVGGNYGYTF
NA TRBJ2-3 TRBV5-1 NA 16 TGCGCCAGCAGACACGGCGGAGACCCTAGCACAGATACGCAGTATTTT CASRHGGDPSTDTQYF